This entry describes one TCR beta chain. This clonotype has ten or more counts. Its antigen is unknown. Base qualities are not at hand, and no much larger clone is one base apart. What this sample's time point label stands for: persistent/refractory GD, antithyroid drugs over 5 years with positive TRAb. For both TCR sequencing and RNA sequencing, RNA was extracted from PBMCs in TRIzol. The diagnosis of Graves' disease was made according to American Thyroid Association guidelines. Patients were recruited from an endocrinology department in Xi'an, China. Each patient gave roughly 8.4 milliliters of peripheral blood, collected in an EDTA anticoagulant tube. PBMCs were isolated by Ficoll Paque Plus density gradient separation without further T cell sorting. An Agilent 2100 Bioanalyzer and agarose gel were used to check RNA quality, while a NanoDrop 2000 measured RNA concentration. According to the germline V gene, CDR1 reads MNHEY and CDR2 reads SVGEGT. A distance of 14 bases separates the germline ends of V and J, which lose 2 bases and 0 bases respectively. The CDR3 runs 16 amino acids, cysteine and phenylalanine included. Only the CDR3 region is kept as DNA, spanning 48 bases read in frame from base 1.

The receptor library was made with multiplex PCR. The sample was run on an Illumina HiSeq 4000. CDR3 regions were amplified by Arm-PCR with iRepertoire HTBI primers to construct TCR beta libraries. Gel purification was performed on PCR products prior to sequencing. As for the authors' bioinformatics: A total of 62 TRBV and about 13 TRBJ segments were identified across samples and were used for gene usage analysis of CDR3 amino acid clonotypes. COPE and FqMerger were used to merge filtered high-quality paired reads into contigs. BLAST was used to align contigs to IMGT TRBV, TRBD and TRBJ reference genes, with CDR3 defined following IMGT. Highly expanded clones were defined as clonotypes with a frequency above 0.1%. Repertoire diversity was measured by Shannon entropy, and V-J evenness by the Gini coefficient. Clonotypes shared by more than one individual were considered public. TCRdb's own reprocessing of the public reads used fastp at Q25 and MiXCR and kept productive beta chains. Each record represents a unique CDR3 protein, reported with the most common genes and DNA among its rows. The V and J calls follow TCRdb's processing rather than the paper's. Counted in this sample were nearly 350,000 distinct CDR3 sequences; about 20% of them appeared once. Around 30% of the sample rests with the top ten.

This sample was included in a study of regulatory T cells in long-lasting Graves disease (dated by TCRdb to 2020 to 2023). With respect to the entire study: Persistent Graves' disease was defined as antithyroid drug treatment for over 5 years with persistently positive TSH receptor autoantibodies. This study used TCR sequencing and RNA sequencing of peripheral blood to compare persistent Graves' disease patients against newly diagnosed Graves' disease patients. Persistent Graves' disease patients in the clinical cohort had taken antithyroid drugs for 9 to 11 years on average. TCR sequencing covered around 13 persistent and approximately 20 newly diagnosed Graves' disease patients, about 35 samples in total. The study took place in China and was registered as a clinical trial.

The study at large found these results: Lower TCR Shannon entropy and fewer highly expanded clones were observed in persistent Graves' disease patients than in newly diagnosed patients, which suggested clonal expansion. As a limitation, the authors acknowledged that the small sample size may reduce accuracy. Persistent disease showed preferential use of TRBV28, TRBJ1-2 and TRBJ2-5, whereas newly diagnosed disease favored TRBV20-1 and TRBJ2-1. Sequencing and analysis were limited to the TCR beta chain. Peripheral blood alone was examined, since thyroid tissue, which constituted the primary lesion, could not be accessed. Persistent patients shared more public clonotypes among themselves (around 2,800) than newly diagnosed patients did (roughly 920).

This specimen consisted of peripheral blood mononuclear cells (PBMCs), obtained when the disease was refractory, from a patient treated with antithyroid drugs. The sequence derives from a female donor with Graves disease. In this chain, TRBV6-2 or TRBV6-3 is recombined with TRBJ2-7; a tentative D match to TRBD2 spans 5 bases. At the DNA level, the sequence is TGTGCCAGCAGTTACCCAATGAGGGCCAGCTCCTACGAGCAGTACTTC. Its amino acids are CASSYPMRASSYEQYF.